A selection of T cell receptor beta chains follows, all from one sample in a study of control samples from healthy donors and cancer patients. TCRdb's table, derived via immunoSEQ multiplex PCR, lists solely in-frame clones and lacks some. Among 150,000 or so clones listed, under 95% were seen once. Sequencing used blood. The receptors were gathered from a man between 18 and 29 years old in good health. Each CDR3 is given with its conserved first and last residue. A D gene is named only where the DNA matches it firmly.

CDR3 protein: CASSTTSGRGDEQFF; V gene: TRBV19; D gene: TRBD2
CDR3 protein: CASSRDRVYEQYF; V gene: TRBV6-5; D gene: TRBD1
CDR3 protein: CASTQQGNTEAFF; V gene: TRBV19; D gene: -
CDR3 protein: CASSQERGIDTQYF; V gene: TRBV14; D gene: -
CDR3 protein: CASTPIRGPNQPQHF; V gene: TRBV19; D gene: -
CDR3 protein: CASSLWKTGADGYTF; V gene: TRBV27; D gene: TRBD1
CDR3 protein: CASGAPGNEQFF; V gene: TRBV5-1; D gene: -
CDR3 protein: CASRLAGGQETQYF; V gene: TRBV11-2; D gene: TRBD2
CDR3 protein: CASSRLQGSETQYF; V gene: TRBV5-5; D gene: -
CDR3 protein: CASSQGRAGELFF; V gene: TRBV27; D gene: -
CDR3 protein: CASSVGRLDSPLHF; V gene: TRBV9; D gene: -
CDR3 protein: CASSLEVARGYDTEAFF; V gene: TRBV7-6; D gene: -